This paragraph reports one T cell receptor (beta chain). What antigen it recognizes has not been identified. No quality values exist for individual bases; no much larger clone is one base distant. The data stem from a study of blood T cell repertoires in COVID-19 (dated by TCRdb to 2018 to 2021). Looking at the study overall: Collaborator samples came from the United States, Italy and Spain and covered acute and convalescent phases of COVID-19. The prospective study material was composed of cDNA or gDNA derived from T cells, B-cell-depleted T cells, or PBMCs. Subjects who had been exposed to COVID-19, were actively infected with it, or had recovered from it provided the deeply sampled blood TCRbeta repertoires that made up the dataset. A freely available public database, intended as a resource for researchers studying the immune response to SARS-CoV-2, is where the repertoires were released. Samples came from the ongoing ImmuneRACE study (first 160 participants) plus 1,254 subjects from 6 global collaborators. A de-identified subject ID, COVID-19 status, age in years and sex were almost always included in the sample metadata. Where available, HLA class I and class II types were taken from metadata supplied by the sample provider and were not determined by assay-based typing. General conclusions and limits of the study: Clinical and demographic metadata were provided uncurated, with the amount varying by source and participant.

TCRbeta CDR3 regions were amplified from genomic DNA by means of the immunoSEQ Assay, a bias-controlled multiplex PCR. In the paper's pipeline: The number of nucleated cells in each sample was estimated by amplification of reference gene primers within the assay. To quantify the absolute abundance of each unique TCRbeta CDR3 rearrangement, sequence reads were collapsed and filtered. For each sample, productive Simpson clonality was calculated as the square root of Simpson's diversity index over productive rearrangements. TCRdb re-hosts the immuneACCESS table, in-frame sequences only. Its copies lack some clones; in the studies checked, an unresolved V gene accounts for under half of them, and the cause for the rest is not known. V, J and clone size were drawn from that table, and D and trimming were deduced from the DNA. The sample table lists fewer than 75,000 clones, 75% to 90% of them with a count of one. The ten largest clones take up approximately 8.9% of the sample.

The CDR3 contains 15 residues, cysteine and phenylalanine counted. Just CDR3 DNA is preserved here, 45 bases in frame from base 1. V lost 9 bases and J lost 11 bases; the stretch between them is 23 bases long. The germline V gene (reference sequence) gives CDR1 as LNHDA and CDR2 as SQIVND. The collaborating institutions used their own protocols to collect whole blood in K2EDTA tubes. For TCRbeta analysis, collaborators shipped samples in one of three forms: frozen whole blood, isolated PBMCs, or DNA extracted from either of those sample types. The clonotype originates from an older man with acute or convalescent COVID-19. Sample: peripheral blood. The chain was built from TRBV19 and TRBJ1-6; a tentative D call is TRBD1 (5 bases match). The bases are TGTGCCAGCAACACGGGACTCGGGGAGGGGACACCCCTCCACTTT. Translated, it gives CASNTGLGEGTPLHF.